The rows below give T cell receptor beta chains drawn from one sample of a study of cytomegalovirus exposure and HLA in healthy donors. Profiling relied on immunoSEQ multiplex PCR, and the TCRdb table lists in-frame clones only, not all of them. The data hold tens of thousands of clones, with around 78% observed a single time. Sequencing was done on a sample of PBMCs. These receptor sequences come from a man aged 35 to 55 in good health and CMV-seronegative. Each CDR3 is given with its conserved first and last residue. A D gene is named only where the DNA matches it firmly. Clone size is stated in some rows and not others, as once, few, many or a class when expanded.

DNA	CDR3	size	D	V	J
TGTGCCAGCTCACAGGACCGACAGGGGTGGGAGACCCAGTACTTC	CASSQDRQGWETQYF	-	TRBD1	TRBV18	TRBJ2-5
TGTGCCAGCAGTGAAGGGGGACAGAACACTGAAGCTTTCTTT	CASSEGGQNTEAFF	-	-	TRBV6-1	TRBJ1-1
TGTGCCAGCAGCTCCGGCGGCCCGGGAGCCTATGGCTACACCTTC	CASSSGGPGAYGYTF	-	-	TRBV9	TRBJ1-2
TGTGCCACCTTCGACCGAATAGGGACTAGCGGGAGAGGTGAGCAGTTCTTC	CATFDRIGTSGRGEQFF	-	TRBD2	TRBV10-3	TRBJ2-1
TGTGCCAGCGGTTTTGATAGCCGGAGGACCGGGGAGCTGTTTTTT	CASGFDSRRTGELFF	-	-	TRBV28	TRBJ2-2
TGTGCCAGCAGCTTATCCGGGACAGGGAGGACGATCGGCTACACCTTC	CASSLSGTGRTIGYTF	-	TRBD1	TRBV7-9	TRBJ1-2
TGCGCCAGCAGCTTGGAGGAGGGAGCCTACGAGCAGTACTTC	CASSLEEGAYEQYF	-	-	TRBV5-1	TRBJ2-7
TGTGCCAGCAGCCAATTGTTCGTCGGGGAGCTGTTTTTT	CASSQLFVGELFF	-	-	TRBV14	TRBJ2-2
TGTGCCAGCAGACATCCGGGACAGGGGATTACTGAAGCTTTCTTT	CASRHPGQGITEAFF	-	TRBD1	TRBV5-4	TRBJ1-1
TGCAGCGTCCCCGGGACAGGGGGCTTCGGGTACGAGCAGTACTTC	CSVPGTGGFGYEQYF	few	TRBD1	TRBV29-1	TRBJ2-7
TGCGCCAGCAGCAAAAGCGCCACCTCCTACGAGCAGTACTTC	CASSKSATSYEQYF	-	-	TRBV5-1	TRBJ2-7
TGTGCCTGGAGTTTCCGGGACAGGGGTGGGGGCTACACCTTC	CAWSFRDRGGGYTF	-	TRBD1	TRBV30	TRBJ1-2
TGCGCCAGCAGCCCGACCGGGACACCGTACAATGAGCAGTTCTTC	CASSPTGTPYNEQFF	few	-	TRBV5-1	TRBJ2-1
TGTGCCAGCAGTGGGACAGGGGGCTCCTACGAGCAGTACTTC	CASSGTGGSYEQYF	-	TRBD1	TRBV25-1	TRBJ2-7
TGTGCCAGCAGTGAAGAGATGGGGGGGGCCGGCAGCAATCAGCCCCAGCATTTT	CASSEEMGGAGSNQPQHF	-	-	TRBV2	TRBJ1-5
TGTGCCAGCGTTCAGAACAATCAGCCCCAGCATTTT	CASVQNNQPQHF	-	-	TRBV6-5	TRBJ1-5
TGTGCCAGCTCACCAATAAGTGTTGTAGCCAGCGGTCACAATGAGCAGTTCTTC	CASSPISVVASGHNEQFF	-	-	TRBV18	TRBJ2-1
TGTTCCAGCAGCTCTTATTCCGGGACCGACAGGGCCTACGAGCAGTACTTC	CSSSSYSGTDRAYEQYF	few	TRBD1	TRBV7-9	TRBJ2-7
TGCGCCATCCAACCCGGACAGGGCTCTGGAAACACCATATATTTT	CAIQPGQGSGNTIYF	-	TRBD1	TRBV10-2	TRBJ1-3
TGTGCCAGCAGTGAAGGCAGGGTAGCTGGCTCACCCCTCCACTTT	CASSEGRVAGSPLHF	-	-	TRBV2	TRBJ1-6
TGTGCCATCACGGGGGTTATCGCAGGCCCCTACGGCTACACCTTC	CAITGVIAGPYGYTF	-	-	TRBV10-3	TRBJ1-2
TGTGCCAGTAAAACTAGCGGGAGCTCCTACAATGAGCAGTTCTTC	CASKTSGSSYNEQFF	-	TRBD2	TRBV19	TRBJ2-1
TGTGCCAGTAGTATAGGTCGCTACGAGCAGTACTTC	CASSIGRYEQYF	-	-	TRBV19	TRBJ2-7
TGTGCCAGCAGCGTAGGGGTTCCGGGGACCCAGTACTTC	CASSVGVPGTQYF	-	-	TRBV9	TRBJ2-5
TGTGCCAGCGTACGGGAAGTCGGCTACAATGAGCAGTTCTTC	CASVREVGYNEQFF	-	-	TRBV7-8	TRBJ2-1
TGTGCCACCAGCAGTCGCACCCCCAGACTAGCGGGAGGGTACGAGCAGTACTTC	CATSSRTPRLAGGYEQYF	-	TRBD2	TRBV15	TRBJ2-7
TGTGCCACCAGCAGGGGACAGGGGGCTTTTCCCGGGGAGCTGTTTTTT	CATSRGQGAFPGELFF	-	TRBD1	TRBV15	TRBJ2-2
TGTGCCAGTACCTCTAGGGGGGACAGGCCCAATCAGCCCCAGCATTTT	CASTSRGDRPNQPQHF	-	TRBD1	TRBV19	TRBJ1-5
TGTGCCAGCAGTTACGTCGCTGATAGCTCCTACGAGCAGTACTTC	CASSYVADSSYEQYF	-	-	TRBV6-5	TRBJ2-7
TGTGCCAGCAGCTTAGCTAGCGGGAGAGTCGACGAGCAGTTCTTC	CASSLASGRVDEQFF	-	TRBD2	TRBV7-9	TRBJ2-1
TGCGCCAGCTACCTCATCGCGGGATACTACAATGAGCAGTTCTTC	CASYLIAGYYNEQFF	few	-	TRBV5-1	TRBJ2-1
TGTGCCAGCAGTGACACTTACAGGGGGAGAAAACTGTTTTTT	CASSDTYRGRKLFF	-	TRBD1	TRBV6-1	TRBJ1-4
TGTGCCAGCAGCTTAGACCTTAGGTACGGGGAGCAGTACTTC	CASSLDLRYGEQYF	-	-	TRBV7-9	TRBJ2-7
TGTGCCAGCAGCTTACAGGGTAACACTGAAGCTTTCTTT	CASSLQGNTEAFF	-	-	TRBV7-9	TRBJ1-1
TGTGCCAGCAGCCCTTACGGGGGGGCTGGCAATGAGCAGTTCTTC	CASSPYGGAGNEQFF	-	TRBD2	TRBV9	TRBJ2-1
TGTGCCAGCAGCCCCCCAGGGAACACTGAAGCTTTCTTT	CASSPPGNTEAFF	-	-	TRBV7-9	TRBJ1-1
TGTGCCAGCAGCTCGGGAGACTTCTATGGCTACACCTTC	CASSSGDFYGYTF	-	-	TRBV7-9	TRBJ1-2
TGTGCCAGCAGTGAAAATTTACAGGACAACACTGAAGCTTTCTTT	CASSENLQDNTEAFF	-	-	TRBV6-1	TRBJ1-1
TGTGCCAGCAGCGGGGGGACTAGCGGGACGGAGACCCAGTACTTC	CASSGGTSGTETQYF	-	TRBD2	TRBV9	TRBJ2-5
TGTGCCAGCAATGGACAGGGGGAAATTAGCAATCAGCCCCAGCATTTT	CASNGQGEISNQPQHF	-	TRBD1	TRBV2	TRBJ1-5
TGTGCCAGCAGTTGGCCGGGGTTAGGACAGGGGGAGACCCAGTACTTC	CASSWPGLGQGETQYF	-	TRBD1	TRBV28	TRBJ2-5
TGTGCCAGCAGTTTATACCGGGACAGCTACAATGAGCAGTTCTTC	CASSLYRDSYNEQFF	once	TRBD1	TRBV28	TRBJ2-1
TGTGCCATCAGTGCTGACAGGGGGATTTATGGCTACACCTTC	CAISADRGIYGYTF	-	TRBD1	TRBV10-3	TRBJ1-2
TGTGCCAGCAGCTTAGCTCATAGCAATCAGCCCCAGCATTTT	CASSLAHSNQPQHF	-	-	TRBV7-9	TRBJ1-5